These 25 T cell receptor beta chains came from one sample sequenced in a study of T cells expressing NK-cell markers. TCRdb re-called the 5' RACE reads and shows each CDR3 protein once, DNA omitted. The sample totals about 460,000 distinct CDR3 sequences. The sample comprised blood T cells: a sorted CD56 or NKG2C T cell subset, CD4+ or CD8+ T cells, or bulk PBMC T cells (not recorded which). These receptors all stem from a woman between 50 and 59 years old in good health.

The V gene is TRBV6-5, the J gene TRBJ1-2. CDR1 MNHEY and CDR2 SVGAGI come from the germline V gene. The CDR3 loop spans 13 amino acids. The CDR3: CASRSGTWGGYTF.

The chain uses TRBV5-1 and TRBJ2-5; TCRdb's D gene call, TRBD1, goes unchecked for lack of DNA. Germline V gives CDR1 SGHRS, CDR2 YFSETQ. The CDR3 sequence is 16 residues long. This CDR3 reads CASSLSRGQKGETQYF. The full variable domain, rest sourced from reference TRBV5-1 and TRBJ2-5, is KAGVTQTPRYLIKTRGQQVTLSCSPISGHRSVSWYQQTPGQGLQFLFEYFSETQRNKGNFPGRFSGRQFSNSRSEMNVSTLELGDSALYLCASSLSRGQKGETQYFGPGTRLLVL.

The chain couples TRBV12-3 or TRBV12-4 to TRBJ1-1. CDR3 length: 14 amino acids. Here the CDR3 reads CASSTQGGSTEAFF.

CDR3: CASSLYEGALYEQYF. This rearrangement joins TRBV7-6 to TRBJ2-7; checking the TCRdb D call of TRBD2 is not possible without DNA. Germline V gene lookup returns CDR1 SGHVS and CDR2 FNYEAQ. The CDR3 is 15 residues long.

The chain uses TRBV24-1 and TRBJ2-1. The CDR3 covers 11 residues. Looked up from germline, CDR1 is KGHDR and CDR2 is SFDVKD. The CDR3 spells CATSEVGEQFF.

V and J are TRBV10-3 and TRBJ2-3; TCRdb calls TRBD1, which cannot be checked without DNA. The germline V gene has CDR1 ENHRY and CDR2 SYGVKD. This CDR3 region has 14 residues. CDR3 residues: CAISGGTGRDTQYF.

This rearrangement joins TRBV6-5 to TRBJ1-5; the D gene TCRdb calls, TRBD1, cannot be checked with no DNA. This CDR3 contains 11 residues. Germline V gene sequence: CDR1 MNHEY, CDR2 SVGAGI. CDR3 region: CAVGRLEPQHF.

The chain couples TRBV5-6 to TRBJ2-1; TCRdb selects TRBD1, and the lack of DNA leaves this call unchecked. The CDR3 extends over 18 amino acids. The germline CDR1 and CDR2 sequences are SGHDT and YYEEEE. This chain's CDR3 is CASSFTLSGESSYNEQFF. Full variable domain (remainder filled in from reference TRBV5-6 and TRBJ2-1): DAGVTQSPTHLIKTRGQQVTLRCSPKSGHDTVSWYQQALGQGPQFIFQYYEEEERQRGNFPDRFSGHQFPNYSSELNVNALLLGDSALYLCASSFTLSGESSYNEQFFGPGTRLTVL.

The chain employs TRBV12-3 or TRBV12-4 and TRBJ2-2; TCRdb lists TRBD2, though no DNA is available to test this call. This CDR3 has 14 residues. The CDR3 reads CASSRLGSTGELFF.

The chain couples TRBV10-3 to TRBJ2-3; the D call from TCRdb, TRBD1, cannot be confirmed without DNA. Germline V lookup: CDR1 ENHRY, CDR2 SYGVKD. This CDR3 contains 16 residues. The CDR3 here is CAIGPGQLSSSDTQYF.

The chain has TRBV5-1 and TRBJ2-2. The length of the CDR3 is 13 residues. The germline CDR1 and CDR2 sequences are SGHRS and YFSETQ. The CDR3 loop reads CASSNRSTGELFF.

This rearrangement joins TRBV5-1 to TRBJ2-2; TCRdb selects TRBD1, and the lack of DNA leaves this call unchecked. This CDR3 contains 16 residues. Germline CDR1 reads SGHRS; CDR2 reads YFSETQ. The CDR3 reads CASSPAGGQNTGELFF.

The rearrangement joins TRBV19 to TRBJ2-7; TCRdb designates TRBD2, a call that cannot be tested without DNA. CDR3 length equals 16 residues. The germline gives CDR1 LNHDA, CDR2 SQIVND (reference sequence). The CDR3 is CASSTPGLAGGHEQYF.

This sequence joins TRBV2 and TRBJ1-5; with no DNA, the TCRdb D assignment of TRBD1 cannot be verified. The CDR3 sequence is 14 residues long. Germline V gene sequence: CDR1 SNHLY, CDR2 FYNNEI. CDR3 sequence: CASNLGQGDQPQHF.

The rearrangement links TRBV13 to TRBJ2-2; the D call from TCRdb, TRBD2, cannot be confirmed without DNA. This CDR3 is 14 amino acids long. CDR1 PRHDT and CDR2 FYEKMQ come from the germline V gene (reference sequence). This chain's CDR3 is CASKSFGPTGELFF.

The CDR3 sequence: CASSQAWGASYGYTF. The chain has TRBV5-1 and TRBJ1-2; without DNA, the TCRdb call of TRBD1 cannot be checked. CDR1 is SGHRS, CDR2 YFSETQ, per germline. The CDR3 is 15 residues long.

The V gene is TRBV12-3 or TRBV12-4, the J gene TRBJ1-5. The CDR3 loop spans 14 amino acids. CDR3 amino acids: CASSLGIVNQPQHF.

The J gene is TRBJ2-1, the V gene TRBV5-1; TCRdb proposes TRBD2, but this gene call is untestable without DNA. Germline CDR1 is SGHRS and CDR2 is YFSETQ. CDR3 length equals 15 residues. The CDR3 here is CASSVTSGVYNEQFF.

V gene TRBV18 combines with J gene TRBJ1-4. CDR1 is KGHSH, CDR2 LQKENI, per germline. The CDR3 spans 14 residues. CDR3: CASSPQRTNEKLFF. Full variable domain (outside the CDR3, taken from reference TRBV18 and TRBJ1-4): NAGVMQNPRHLVRRRGQEARLRCSPMKGHSHVYWYRQLPEEGLKFMVYLQKENIIDESGMPKERFSAEFPKEGPSILRIQQVVRGDSAAYFCASSPQRTNEKLFFGSGTQLSVL.

The CDR3 sequence: CASSSPSAKNTGELFF. The genes are TRBV13 and TRBJ2-2; the TCRdb call, TRBD2, lacks DNA for checking. Germline V gene lookup returns CDR1 PRHDT and CDR2 FYEKMQ (reference sequence). The CDR3 sequence is 16 residues long.

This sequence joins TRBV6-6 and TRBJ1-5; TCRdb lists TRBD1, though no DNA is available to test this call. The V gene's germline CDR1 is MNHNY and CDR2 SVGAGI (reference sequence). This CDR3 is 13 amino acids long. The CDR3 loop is CASRVTGNQPQHF.

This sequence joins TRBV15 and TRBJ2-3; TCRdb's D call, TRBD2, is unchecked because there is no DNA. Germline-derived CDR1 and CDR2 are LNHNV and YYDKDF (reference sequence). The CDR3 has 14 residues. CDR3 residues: CATSKSRGEDTQYF.

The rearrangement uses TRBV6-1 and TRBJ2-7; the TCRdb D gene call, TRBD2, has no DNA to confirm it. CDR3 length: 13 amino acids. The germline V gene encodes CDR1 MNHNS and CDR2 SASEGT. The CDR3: CASSWGNSGEQYF.

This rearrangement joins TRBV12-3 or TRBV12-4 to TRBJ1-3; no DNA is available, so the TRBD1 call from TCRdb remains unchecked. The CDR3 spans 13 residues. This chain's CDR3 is CASNRAGGVTIYF.

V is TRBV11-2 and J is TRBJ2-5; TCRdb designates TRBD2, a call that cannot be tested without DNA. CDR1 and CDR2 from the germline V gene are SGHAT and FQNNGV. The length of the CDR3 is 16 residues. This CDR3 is CASSPGTSGSLETQYF.